Listed below are T cell receptor beta chains from one sample, sequenced in a study of blood T cell repertoires in COVID-19. Clones were sequenced by immunoSEQ multiplex PCR, and TCRdb holds only the in-frame ones, with some missing. The sample records 170,000 or so clones, 84% being singletons. Sequencing was performed on peripheral blood. These receptors originate from a man aged 18 to 29 with active or convalescent COVID-19. Each CDR3 is given with its conserved first and last residue. A D gene is named only where the DNA matches it firmly. The size of a clone is reported for some rows only, either as once, few or many, or as a class for expanded clones.

V: TRBV4-2
D: TRBD2
size: NA
J: TRBJ2-5
CDR3: CASSHAAGAEETQYF
DNA: TGTGCCAGCAGCCACGCAGCGGGAGCGGAAGAGACCCAGTACTTC

V: TRBV14
D: TRBD1
size: NA
J: TRBJ1-1
CDR3: CASSQDWTGVAFF
DNA: TGTGCCAGCAGCCAAGATTGGACAGGGGTGGCTTTCTTT

V: TRBV19
D: NA
size: once
J: TRBJ1-2
CDR3: CASSGGAAGYTF
DNA: TGTGCCAGTAGCGGGGGGGCTGCTGGCTACACCTTC

V: TRBV4-1
D: TRBD2
size: NA
J: TRBJ2-1
CDR3: CASSRMTSVNNEQFF
DNA: TGCGCCAGCAGCAGGATGACTAGCGTAAACAATGAGCAGTTCTTC

V: TRBV13
D: NA
size: NA
J: TRBJ1-1
CDR3: CASSRGNTEAFF
DNA: TGTGCCAGCAGTAGGGGGAACACTGAAGCTTTCTTT

V: TRBV5-1
D: TRBD1
size: once
J: TRBJ2-5
CDR3: CASSLATGQGRETQYF
DNA: TGCGCCAGCAGCTTGGCTACGGGACAGGGAAGAGAGACCCAGTACTTC

V: TRBV4-1
D: TRBD1
size: NA
J: TRBJ1-4
CDR3: CASSPSDRVNEKLFF
DNA: TGCGCCAGCAGCCCCTCGGACAGGGTTAATGAAAAACTGTTTTTT

V: TRBV2
D: NA
size: NA
J: TRBJ1-1
CDR3: CASSYRSTEAFF
DNA: TGTGCCAGCAGTTATCGTAGCACTGAAGCTTTCTTT

V: TRBV18
D: NA
size: NA
J: TRBJ2-5
CDR3: CASSLSKQETQYF
DNA: TGTGCCAGCTCACTGAGTAAACAAGAGACCCAGTACTTC

V: TRBV7-6
D: NA
size: once
J: TRBJ2-1
CDR3: CASSPNWGGHNEQFF
DNA: TGTGCCAGCAGCCCAAACTGGGGGGGCCATAATGAGCAGTTCTTC

V: TRBV4-1
D: TRBD2
size: once
J: TRBJ2-3
CDR3: CASSQIGTSGPTDTQYF
DNA: TGCGCCAGCAGCCAGATCGGGACTAGCGGGCCCACAGATACGCAGTATTTT

V: TRBV15
D: TRBD1
size: NA
J: TRBJ1-2
CDR3: CATSGSRGLNYGYTF
DNA: TGTGCCACCAGCGGAAGCAGGGGGCTTAACTATGGCTACACCTTC

V: TRBV7-2
D: NA
size: NA
J: TRBJ2-3
CDR3: CASSRSGDTQYF
DNA: TGTGCCAGCAGCCGCTCGGGGGATACGCAGTATTTT

V: TRBV19
D: NA
size: NA
J: TRBJ2-1
CDR3: CASSPLGRADPNEQFF
DNA: TGTGCCAGTAGTCCCCTAGGGCGGGCGGACCCTAATGAGCAGTTCTTC

V: TRBV27
D: NA
size: NA
J: TRBJ2-2
CDR3: CASSLRGLGTLANTGELFF
DNA: TGTGCCAGCAGTTTGCGCGGGTTGGGGACACTCGCGAACACCGGGGAGCTGTTTTTT

V: TRBV7-9
D: TRBD1
size: NA
J: TRBJ2-7
CDR3: CASSLVGTGGYEQYF
DNA: TGTGCCAGCAGCTTAGTAGGGACAGGGGGCTACGAGCAGTACTTC

V: TRBV6-1
D: NA
size: NA
J: TRBJ1-2
CDR3: CASSDGRQVYGYTF
DNA: TGTGCCAGCAGTGATGGCAGGCAAGTCTATGGCTACACCTTC

V: TRBV3-1/TRBV3-2
D: NA
size: NA
J: TRBJ2-3
CDR3: CASSLSSSTDTQYF
DNA: TGTGCCAGCAGCCTTAGCTCTTCCACAGATACGCAGTATTTT

V: TRBV30
D: TRBD1
size: NA
J: TRBJ2-3
CDR3: CAWSVLDRASDTQYF
DNA: TGTGCCTGGAGTGTACTGGACAGGGCCTCAGATACGCAGTATTTT

V: TRBV9
D: TRBD2
size: NA
J: TRBJ2-5
CDR3: CASSLGTSGRGYQETQYF
DNA: TGTGCCAGCAGCCTAGGGACTAGCGGGAGGGGTTACCAAGAGACCCAGTACTTC

V: TRBV6-2/TRBV6-3
D: NA
size: NA
J: TRBJ2-3
CDR3: CASSYPPDRLNGTDTQYF
DNA: TGTGCCAGCAGTTACCCGCCCGACAGGCTCAACGGGACAGATACGCAGTATTTT

V: TRBV4-2
D: NA
size: NA
J: TRBJ2-1
CDR3: CASSQIGGALSFYNEQFF
DNA: TGTGCCAGCAGCCAAATAGGGGGGGCCCTCTCCTTCTACAATGAGCAGTTCTTC

V: TRBV5-1
D: NA
size: NA
J: TRBJ2-3
CDR3: CASSFRDIYTDTQYF
DNA: TGCGCCAGCAGCTTCCGGGATATTTACACAGATACGCAGTATTTT

V: TRBV4-2
D: TRBD2
size: NA
J: TRBJ2-1
CDR3: CASSQEGLAGGAEQFF
DNA: TGTGCCAGCAGCCAAGAAGGACTAGCGGGAGGGGCTGAGCAGTTCTTC

V: TRBV9
D: TRBD1
size: few
J: TRBJ1-2
CDR3: CASSTWTGYGYTF
DNA: TGTGCCAGCAGCACGTGGACAGGGTATGGCTACACCTTC

V: TRBV27
D: NA
size: NA
J: TRBJ2-1
CDR3: CASSRWQANYNEQFF
DNA: TGTGCCAGCAGTCGGTGGCAGGCAAACTACAATGAGCAGTTCTTC

V: TRBV5-1
D: TRBD2
size: NA
J: TRBJ2-3
CDR3: CASRGLAGLDTQYF
DNA: TGCGCCAGCAGGGGACTAGCGGGGTTGGATACGCAGTATTTT

V: TRBV4-2
D: NA
size: NA
J: TRBJ2-7
CDR3: CASSQAGNSYEQYF
DNA: TGTGCCAGCAGCCAAGCAGGTAACTCCTACGAGCAGTACTTC

V: TRBV5-1
D: TRBD2
size: once
J: TRBJ2-5
CDR3: CASTQRGGGALPETQYF
DNA: TGCGCCAGCACCCAGAGGGGCGGGGGGGCCCTCCCAGAGACCCAGTACTTC

V: TRBV3-1/TRBV3-2
D: NA
size: NA
J: TRBJ1-6
CDR3: CASSQQEGYNSPLHF
DNA: TGTGCCAGCAGCCAACAGGAGGGCTATAATTCACCCCTCCACTTT

V: TRBV4-1
D: TRBD1
size: NA
J: TRBJ2-6
CDR3: CASSQRTGTGGTGANVLTF
DNA: TGCGCCAGCAGCCAACGGACCGGGACAGGGGGTACTGGGGCCAACGTCCTGACTTTC

V: TRBV27
D: TRBD1
size: NA
J: TRBJ2-3
CDR3: CASTTGEGPTDTQYF
DNA: TGTGCCAGCACTACAGGGGAAGGGCCCACAGATACGCAGTATTTT

V: TRBV5-5
D: NA
size: few
J: TRBJ1-3
CDR3: CASSLRQDSGNTIYF
DNA: TGTGCCAGCAGCTTGAGGCAGGACTCTGGAAACACCATATATTTT

V: TRBV5-8
D: NA
size: NA
J: TRBJ2-6
CDR3: CASSLAGAGANVLTF
DNA: TGTGCCAGCAGCTTGGCAGGGGCCGGGGCCAACGTCCTGACTTTC

V: TRBV10-3
D: NA
size: NA
J: TRBJ2-1
CDR3: CAISAELSSYNEQFF
DNA: TGTGCCATCAGTGCGGAGTTGAGCTCCTACAATGAGCAGTTCTTC

V: TRBV7-2
D: TRBD2
size: NA
J: TRBJ2-3
CDR3: CASSAGGSGTDTQYF
DNA: TGTGCCAGCAGCGCCGGGGGGAGCGGCACAGATACGCAGTATTTT

V: TRBV7-2
D: TRBD1
size: NA
J: TRBJ2-2
CDR3: CASSMGQTNTGELFF
DNA: TGTGCCAGCAGCATGGGACAGACGAACACCGGGGAGCTGTTTTTT

V: TRBV23-1
D: NA
size: NA
J: TRBJ1-5
CDR3: CASSQSGSGASGYSNQPQHF
DNA: TGCGCCAGCAGTCAATCGGGGTCAGGGGCCTCAGGTTATAGCAATCAGCCCCAGCATTTT

V: TRBV6-6
D: TRBD1
size: NA
J: TRBJ1-2
CDR3: CASSSPSGQGLYGYTF
DNA: TGTGCCAGCAGTTCCCCTTCCGGACAGGGATTATATGGCTACACCTTC

V: TRBV3-1/TRBV3-2
D: TRBD2
size: NA
J: TRBJ2-5
CDR3: CASSQLAGVAETQYF
DNA: TGTGCCAGCAGCCAACTAGCGGGAGTCGCAGAGACCCAGTACTTC

V: TRBV5-1
D: TRBD1
size: NA
J: TRBJ1-2
CDR3: CASSSRDRKGYTF
DNA: TGCGCCAGCAGCTCCCGGGACAGGAAGGGCTACACCTTC

V: TRBV7-9
D: NA
size: NA
J: TRBJ2-3
CDR3: CASSWGREEDTQYF
DNA: TGTGCCAGCAGCTGGGGCAGGGAGGAGGATACGCAGTATTTT

V: TRBV19
D: TRBD2
size: NA
J: TRBJ2-7
CDR3: CASSTGLAGARSYEQYF
DNA: TGTGCCAGTAGCACCGGACTAGCGGGAGCGCGCTCCTACGAGCAGTACTTC

V: TRBV7-2
D: TRBD1
size: NA
J: TRBJ1-1
CDR3: CASSLTGEKGEAFF
DNA: TGTGCCAGCAGTTTGACAGGGGAGAAAGGTGAAGCTTTCTTT

V: TRBV7-8
D: NA
size: few
J: TRBJ1-2
CDR3: CASSPTDYGYTF
DNA: TGTGCCAGCAGCCCGACTGACTATGGCTACACCTTC

V: TRBV5-6
D: NA
size: NA
J: TRBJ2-1
CDR3: CASSLGVEQFF
DNA: TGTGCCAGCAGCCTCGGGGTTGAGCAGTTCTTC

V: TRBV3-1/TRBV3-2
D: TRBD2
size: NA
J: TRBJ2-7
CDR3: CASSPQGVLLAGLYEQYF
DNA: TGTGCCAGCAGCCCCCAGGGGGTGCTTCTAGCGGGACTGTACGAGCAGTACTTC

V: TRBV29-1
D: NA
size: NA
J: TRBJ1-4
CDR3: CSVGISRDREKLFF
DNA: TGCAGCGTTGGAATAAGCAGGGATCGCGAAAAACTGTTTTTT